Listed below are T cell receptor beta chains from one sample, sequenced in a study of blood T cell repertoires in COVID-19. TCRdb's copy holds only in-frame clones and misses some; the assay was immunoSEQ multiplex PCR. The repertoire includes fewer than 60,000 clones, roughly 87% of them detected once, and about 9.5% sits in the top ten. The sample consisted of peripheral blood. Receptor source: a human donor with acute or convalescent COVID-19. The donor label of this sample is uncertain. The CDR3 runs from the conserved cysteine through the conserved F or W. The D gene is left open where the match is weak. Size is omitted from some rows. Given values are once, few, many or a class for expanded clones.

j_gene	d_gene	abundance	v_gene	CDR3nt	CDR3aa
TRBJ1-1	-	-	TRBV27	TGTGCCAGCAGTCTAGGGGGAACGTCTGCAGCTTTCTTT	CASSLGGTSAAFF
TRBJ2-7	TRBD1	-	TRBV10-3	TGTGCCATCGGTGGGGACAGCACCTACGAGCAGTACTTC	CAIGGDSTYEQYF
TRBJ2-5	TRBD1	-	TRBV7-9	TGTGCCAGCAGCCCCGGGACAGCGTCCGAGACCCAGTACTTC	CASSPGTASETQYF
TRBJ1-6	-	-	TRBV5-6	TGTGCCAGCAGCTCACAGGCAAGCTATAATTCACCCCTCCACTTT	CASSSQASYNSPLHF
TRBJ2-5	-	-	TRBV7-8	TGTGCCAGCAGCTTAGGGCAGGCACTCCAAGAGACCCAGTACTTC	CASSLGQALQETQYF
TRBJ2-1	-	-	TRBV28	TGTGCCAGCAGCCCGACAGGTCCCGCCTACAATGAGCAGTTCTTC	CASSPTGPAYNEQFF
TRBJ2-6	-	once	TRBV6-5	TGTGCCAGCAGTTACGTGAGCTCTGGGGCCAACGTCCTGACTTTC	CASSYVSSGANVLTF
TRBJ2-3	-	-	TRBV4-2	TGTGCCAGCAGCCCTCGGTGGGGGGGCGGAGCAGATACGCAGTATTTT	CASSPRWGGGADTQYF
TRBJ2-7	-	-	TRBV29-1	TGCAGCGCCAAACTTCCTTCCTACGAGCAGTACTTC	CSAKLPSYEQYF
TRBJ1-1	-	-	TRBV4-1	TGCGCCAGCAGCCAAGACTGGCGGACTGAAGCTTTCTTT	CASSQDWRTEAFF
TRBJ2-1	TRBD1	-	TRBV11-2	TGTGCCAGCAGCTTAGATGCCGACAGGGGCCAGCTCTCCTACAATGAGCAGTTCTTC	CASSLDADRGQLSYNEQFF
TRBJ1-5	-	-	TRBV10-3	TGTGCCACCACCGGACAGAGCAATCAGCCCCAGCATTTT	CATTGQSNQPQHF
TRBJ1-3	-	once	TRBV5-8	TGTGCCAGCCGCCTTACGGCAGGGAGGAGCTCTGGAAACACCATATATTTT	CASRLTAGRSSGNTIYF
TRBJ2-4	-	-	TRBV27	TGTGCCAGCAGCCCCGCGGGTGCTGGGAACATTCAGTACTTC	CASSPAGAGNIQYF
TRBJ2-7	TRBD1	-	TRBV5-8	TGTGCCAGCAGCGATTACCGGGACAGAATCTACGAGCAGTACTTC	CASSDYRDRIYEQYF
TRBJ1-5	TRBD1	-	TRBV18	TGTGCCAGCTCATCTCGGGACAGCCGAGGCAATCAGCCCCAGCATTTT	CASSSRDSRGNQPQHF
TRBJ2-5	-	few	TRBV7-9	TGTGCCAGCAGCTCGACGTCTTGGAGGGGACAAGAGACCCAGTACTTC	CASSSTSWRGQETQYF
TRBJ1-1	-	-	TRBV11-2	TGTGCCAGCAGCTCTGGACAGAAGAAGTGGGCTTTCTTT	CASSSGQKKWAFF
TRBJ1-1	-	-	TRBV5-1	TGCGCCAGCAGCTTGGACCCGACGGGAACTGAAGCTTTCTTT	CASSLDPTGTEAFF
TRBJ1-5	-	once	TRBV5-8	TGTGCCAGCAGCCGGGGACAAAATAGCAATCAGCCCCAGCATTTT	CASSRGQNSNQPQHF
TRBJ2-4	-	-	TRBV28	TGTGCCAGCAGCCTTCGGGGGCGGGAGATAACGAGGACCAAAAACATTCAGTACTTC	CASSLRGREITRTKNIQYF
TRBJ2-1	-	-	TRBV7-2	TGTGCCAGCAGCTCCCCCCTCTACAATGAGCAGTTCTTC	CASSSPLYNEQFF
TRBJ2-1	-	-	TRBV6-2/TRBV6-3	TGTGCCAGCAGCCGCCTTAGTGGGGGGAGCCACAATGAGCAGTTCTTC	CASSRLSGGSHNEQFF
TRBJ2-7	-	-	TRBV1	TGCACCAGCAGCCGCCCCCCGTACGGGGAAGCTGATATGTCCTACGAGCAGTACTTC	CTSSRPPYGEADMSYEQYF
TRBJ2-1	TRBD2	-	TRBV5-1	TGCGCCAGCAGCTTGCTAGGACTAGCGGGGCTGAATGAGCAGTTCTTC	CASSLLGLAGLNEQFF
TRBJ2-7	-	-	TRBV7-6	TGTGCCAGCAGCTTAAGCACAGGTATGGGAATGGAGCAGTACTTC	CASSLSTGMGMEQYF
TRBJ2-3	-	-	TRBV20-1	TGCAGTGCTAGTGTCAGGGAAGATACGCAGTATTTT	CSASVREDTQYF
TRBJ1-1	-	-	TRBV28	TGTGCCAGCAGTCCAACCGCGGTGTTTGAAGCTTTCTTT	CASSPTAVFEAFF
TRBJ1-5	-	-	TRBV15	TGTGCCACCAGCATTACCCCCGACAGGCTCAATCAGCCCCAGCATTTT	CATSITPDRLNQPQHF
TRBJ2-1	TRBD2	-	TRBV11-3	TGTGCCAGCAGCTATAGCGGGACGGTGAATGAGCAGTTCTTC	CASSYSGTVNEQFF
TRBJ2-7	TRBD2	-	TRBV12-3/TRBV12-4	TGTGCCAGCAGCCCGGGAGGGGAGCAGTACTTC	CASSPGGEQYF
TRBJ2-5	TRBD1	-	TRBV6-2/TRBV6-3	TGTGCCAGCAGTCGCCCAGCCCAGGGGGCGGGAGAGACCCAGTACTTC	CASSRPAQGAGETQYF
TRBJ2-1	-	-	TRBV27	TGTGCCAGCACCGGCAATGAGCAGTTCTTC	CASTGNEQFF
TRBJ1-4	-	-	TRBV6-5	TGTGCCAGCAGGTTAAGGACAGATCCTAATGAAAAACTGTTTTTT	CASRLRTDPNEKLFF
TRBJ2-7	-	-	TRBV27	TGTGCCAGCAGTTCTGACTTTTCCTACGAGCAGTACTTC	CASSSDFSYEQYF
TRBJ2-2	-	-	TRBV4-2	TGTGCCAGCAGCCAAGAGTGGAACAGGGTAGGCGGGGAGCTGTTTTTT	CASSQEWNRVGGELFF
TRBJ2-2	-	-	TRBV7-9	TGTGCCAGCAGCTTAGCGCAACGGACAGCGAACACCGGGGAGCTGTTTTTT	CASSLAQRTANTGELFF
TRBJ2-6	TRBD1	-	TRBV19	TGTGCCAGTAGTATTAGTGGGACAGCAATCTCTGGGGCCAACGTCCTGACTTTC	CASSISGTAISGANVLTF
TRBJ2-3	TRBD1	-	TRBV7-8	TGTGCCAGCGGACAGGGTACAGATACGCAGTATTTT	CASGQGTDTQYF
TRBJ2-1	TRBD2	-	TRBV11-3	TGTGCCAGCAGTCGGGGGGGCGGCTACAATGAGCAGTTCTTC	CASSRGGGYNEQFF
TRBJ1-2	-	-	TRBV13	TGTGCCAGCAGCTACCGCGAGGACTATGGCTACACCTTC	CASSYREDYGYTF
TRBJ1-3	TRBD1	once	TRBV2	TGTGCCACCATGACAGGGGCTGGAAACACCATATATTTT	CATMTGAGNTIYF
TRBJ1-3	-	-	TRBV10-2	TGCGCCAGCACCATACAGGGTTCTGGAAACACCATATATTTT	CASTIQGSGNTIYF
TRBJ1-4	-	-	TRBV2	TGTGCCAGCGGTGTGACAATCAGGGGTGAAAAACTGTTTTTT	CASGVTIRGEKLFF
TRBJ1-4	-	-	TRBV5-6	TGTGCCAGCAGCTCGCCAAGGAGCCTTAATGAAAAACTGTTTTTT	CASSSPRSLNEKLFF
TRBJ2-3	TRBD1	-	TRBV3-1/TRBV3-2	TGTGCCAGCAGCCCCGGGACAGTCAGCACAGATACGCAGTATTTT	CASSPGTVSTDTQYF
TRBJ2-2	TRBD2	-	TRBV3-1/TRBV3-2	TGTGCCAGCAGCCGACCCCTAGCGGGAGGCACCGGGGAGCTGTTTTTT	CASSRPLAGGTGELFF
TRBJ1-2	TRBD1	-	TRBV7-9	TGTGCCAGCAGCTTTTCCTGGGCAGGGGGCCGCTACACCTTC	CASSFSWAGGRYTF